A selection of T cell receptor beta chains follows, all from one sample in a study of blood T cell repertoires in COVID-19. Repertoires were generated with immunoSEQ multiplex PCR, while TCRdb's copy carries only in-frame clones and drops some. The data contain about 130,000 clones, about 79% of them singletons. Material: peripheral blood. All receptors come from a woman between 50 and 59 years old with acute or convalescent COVID-19. Each CDR3 is given without its conserved first and last residue.

CDR3aa: ASSESGGGAYNEQF; j_gene: TRBJ2-1; v_gene: TRBV10-1; len: 14
CDR3aa: ASSQEKGPPH; j_gene: TRBJ1-6; v_gene: TRBV3-1/TRBV3-2; len: 10
CDR3aa: ASSPGQATNEKLF; j_gene: TRBJ1-4; v_gene: TRBV19; len: 13
CDR3aa: ASSYGGSNYEQY; j_gene: TRBJ2-7; v_gene: TRBV6-2/TRBV6-3; len: 12
CDR3aa: ASTVGGLFSGYT; j_gene: TRBJ1-2; v_gene: TRBV5-6; len: 12
CDR3aa: ASSLGGSNGELF; j_gene: TRBJ2-2; v_gene: TRBV6-5; len: 12
CDR3aa: ASRTGTGNTEAF; j_gene: TRBJ1-1; v_gene: TRBV3-1/TRBV3-2; len: 12
CDR3aa: AISLTGGGETGELF; j_gene: TRBJ2-2; v_gene: TRBV10-3; len: 14
CDR3aa: ASSHLAFVIRADTQY; j_gene: TRBJ2-3; v_gene: TRBV5-8; len: 15
CDR3aa: ASSPGTELTNEQF; j_gene: TRBJ2-1; v_gene: TRBV5-6; len: 13
CDR3aa: ASSAPSVYRTGVSGELF; j_gene: TRBJ2-2; v_gene: TRBV7-3; len: 17
CDR3aa: AQVETGNNEQF; j_gene: TRBJ2-1; v_gene: TRBV5-1; len: 11
CDR3aa: ASSPRAGGGTEAF; j_gene: TRBJ1-1; v_gene: TRBV27; len: 13
CDR3aa: ASSTPSGTGSVFH; j_gene: TRBJ1-6; v_gene: TRBV28; len: 13
CDR3aa: ASSEFGAAYNSPLH; j_gene: TRBJ1-6; v_gene: TRBV6-1; len: 14
CDR3aa: ASSLAASGGYEQY; j_gene: TRBJ2-7; v_gene: TRBV5-1; len: 13
CDR3aa: ASSIQGEGYT; j_gene: TRBJ1-2; v_gene: TRBV12-3/TRBV12-4; len: 10
CDR3aa: ATRRDSYGYT; j_gene: TRBJ1-2; v_gene: TRBV24-1; len: 10
CDR3aa: ASSLAVNTEAF; j_gene: TRBJ1-1; v_gene: TRBV6-5; len: 11
CDR3aa: ASSWTGEVSYGYT; j_gene: TRBJ1-2; v_gene: TRBV7-2; len: 13
CDR3aa: ASSIVSDSVSYNEQF; j_gene: TRBJ2-1; v_gene: TRBV19; len: 15
CDR3aa: AYELAGGRQF; j_gene: TRBJ2-1; v_gene: TRBV30; len: 10
CDR3aa: ASRRPGRGGTYEQY; j_gene: TRBJ2-7; v_gene: TRBV19; len: 14
CDR3aa: ASSGTSGNYEQY; j_gene: TRBJ2-7; v_gene: TRBV11-2; len: 12
CDR3aa: ASRIDRSLNTGELF; j_gene: TRBJ2-2; v_gene: TRBV10-2; len: 14
CDR3aa: ASSLAAGTGELF; j_gene: TRBJ2-2; v_gene: TRBV7-8; len: 12
CDR3aa: ASSYGPAGGSQY; j_gene: TRBJ2-7; v_gene: TRBV6-2/TRBV6-3; len: 12
CDR3aa: SASRTQGVSTEAF; j_gene: TRBJ1-1; v_gene: TRBV20-1; len: 13
CDR3aa: ASGGASGATGELF; j_gene: TRBJ2-2; v_gene: TRBV12-5; len: 13
CDR3aa: ASHKTGGQKY; j_gene: TRBJ2-3; v_gene: TRBV27; len: 10
CDR3aa: ASSLRTGYTEAF; j_gene: TRBJ1-1; v_gene: TRBV7-8; len: 12